One and the same sample provided the 26 T cell receptor beta chains below, sequenced in a study of T cell responses to AZD1222 COVID-19 vaccine (TCRdb year 2021). Library creation used the immunoSEQ multiplex PCR assay. Entries here come from immuneACCESS through TCRdb and include only in-frame sequences with V and J called. Some clones fail to appear in such tables; in the studies checked, an unresolved V gene covers under half of the shortfall, and the cause of the remainder is unknown. The sample contains about 84,000 clones, around 88% of them found a single time. Of the sample, roughly 10% is held by the ten largest clones. The time point label of this sample denotes: about 28 days (+/-7) after the second vaccine dose. The sample in question was peripheral blood, obtained 28 days after the second AZD1222 dose. All receptors come from an adult who received the AZD1222 COVID-19 vaccine.

The chain has TRBV18 and TRBJ1-1, with D unclear. V was trimmed by 6 bases and J by 1 base, leaving 12 bases between them. The CDR3 consists of 14 residues. Per germline, CDR1 KGHSH and CDR2 LQKENI. CDR3 nucleotide sequence: TGTGCCAGCTCCCAACGGATGGGGAACACTGAAGCTTTCTTT. Amino acids: CASSQRMGNTEAFF.

The chain employs TRBV7-2 and TRBJ2-7; TRBD1 aligns across 7 bases. In germline, CDR1 is SGHTA, CDR2 FQGNSA. The CDR3 is 12 residues long. The V and J ends lost 4 bases and 8 bases, in that order; junction bases with no gene match: 5. The CDR3 sequence is CASSSPGQKQYF. The CDR3 coding sequence is TGTGCCAGCAGCTCACCGGGACAGAAGCAGTACTTC.

The genes are TRBV23-1 and TRBJ2-7; TRBD2 is a possible D gene (6 bases). TRBV23-1 belongs to the ORF category, with a function that is uncertain. The CDR3 is 16 amino acids. V was trimmed by 4 bases and J by 2 bases, leaving 18 bases between them. CDR3 in DNA: TGCGCCAGCAGTCCTAGCCGGAGGGGTTACACCTACGAGCAGTACTTC. This gives the protein CASSPSRRGYTYEQYF.

The chain recombines TRBV28 with TRBJ1-2, with 9 bases matching TRBD1. V shed 6 bases and J 8 bases; nucleotides not matched to a gene: 13. This CDR3 spans 15 amino acids. CDR1 and CDR2 from the germline V gene are MDHEN and SYDVKM. The CDR3 DNA reads TGTGCCAGCAGCTCCGCCGGGACAGGGTACATCGGCTACACCTTC. Protein product: CASSSAGTGYIGYTF.

In regard to this clone: Other DNA sequences within the sample encode an identical CDR3. V and J are TRBV6-1 and TRBJ1-2, with unresolved D. The CDR3 is 14 amino acids. The ends were cut back, 3 bases at V and 5 bases at J, with 13 bases in the middle. Germline V gene lookup returns CDR1 MNHNS and CDR2 SASEGT. In nucleotides, the CDR3 is TGTGCCAGCAGTGAGGGTCCCCTGGGGTATGGCTACACCTTC. Encoded protein: CASSEGPLGYGYTF.

V usage is TRBV10-3 and J usage is TRBJ2-5, with D possibly matching TRBD2 (6 bases). This CDR3 has 12 residues. Per the germline V gene, CDR1 is ENHRY and CDR2 is SYGVKD. The CDR3 spells CGTALTEGTQYF. CDR3 in DNA: TGTGGAACCGCCCTCACGGAGGGGACCCAGTACTTC.

The genes are TRBV28 and TRBJ2-1, with no clear D. V was cut by 2 bases and J by 4 bases, with 9 bases left in between. Germline assignment: CDR1 MDHEN and CDR2 SYDVKM. This CDR3 region has 14 residues. The CDR3 nucleotides are TGTGCCAGCAGTTTAAGGTCCAGATACAATGAGCAGTTCTTC. This codes for CASSLRSRYNEQFF.

The V and J genes are TRBV19 and TRBJ1-1; D is undetermined. The length of the CDR3 is 14 residues. Germline V gene sequence: CDR1 LNHDA, CDR2 SQIVND (reference sequence). V was shortened by 4 bases and J by 0 bases, with 9 bases between the two germline ends. The CDR3 protein is CASSTLGLNTEAFF. CDR3 DNA: TGTGCCAGTAGTACCCTTGGTTTGAACACTGAAGCTTTCTTT. Based on the CDR3 plus reference TRBV19 and TRBJ1-1, the full variable domain is DGGITQSPKYLFRKEGQNVTLSCEQNLNHDAMYWYRQDPGQGLRLIYYSQIVNDFQKGDIAEGYSVSREKKESFPLTVTSAQKNPTAFYLCASSTLGLNTEAFFGQGTRLTVV.

This clone has only one observation. The J gene is TRBJ1-1, the V gene TRBV18; 9 bases agree with TRBD1. The CDR3 runs 13 residues. With 5 bases clipped from V and 7 bases from J, the junction kept 5 bases outside the gene matches. The germline V gene encodes CDR1 KGHSH and CDR2 LQKENI. In nucleotides, the CDR3 is TGTGCCAGCTCAATAACAGGGGGCGTTGAAGCTTTCTTT. Protein: CASSITGGVEAFF. Filled out from reference TRBV18 and TRBJ1-1, the complete variable domain reads NAGVMQNPRHLVRRRGQEARLRCSPMKGHSHVYWYRQLPEEGLKFMVYLQKENIIDESGMPKERFSAEFPKEGPSILRIQQVVRGDSAAYFCASSITGGVEAFFGQGTRLTVV.

This sequence joins TRBV2 and TRBJ2-1; D may be TRBD1 (6 bases). Germline V gene lookup returns CDR1 SNHLY and CDR2 FYNNEI. V lost 1 base and J 4 bases, leaving 14 bases between the germline ends. CDR3 size: 16 residues. This CDR3 reads CASSEVGAAGYNEQFF. The DNA of the CDR3 is TGTGCCAGCAGTGAAGTGGGGGCCGCCGGTTACAATGAGCAGTTCTTC.

The CDR3 DNA reads TGTGCCAGCAGCCCCTGGGGGGCTAGCAATCAGCCCCAGCATTTT. It yields the protein CASSPWGASNQPQHF. This chain uses TRBV9 with TRBJ1-5; maybe TRBD1 (6 bases). Germline V gene data show CDR1 as SGDLS and CDR2 as YYNGEE. The CDR3 loop spans 15 amino acids. V was clipped by 4 bases and J by 0 bases, with 11 bases between them.

The chain has TRBV7-2 and TRBJ1-4, with D possibly TRBD1 on 5 matching bases. The CDR3 totals 14 residues. The germline V gene encodes CDR1 SGHTA and CDR2 FQGNSA. V was pared by 7 bases and J by 5 bases, with 14 bases between. The CDR3 region is CASKAGRGNEKLFF. CDR3 coding DNA: TGTGCCAGCAAGGCGGGACGGGGAAATGAAAAACTGTTTTTT.

On this clone: This CDR3 is also generated by other DNA sequences in the sample. The chain combines TRBV3-1 (or the pseudogene TRBV3-2) with TRBJ2-1; D may correspond to TRBD1 or TRBD2 (6 bases each). Deletions cut 4 bases from V and 6 bases from J, with 10 bases between. Germline values: CDR1 LGHDT, CDR2 YNNKEL (reference sequence). This CDR3 is built from 13 residues. The CDR3 nucleotides are TGTGCCAGCAGCCTGAGGGGGGCCAATGAGCAGTTCTTC. Translating gives CASSLRGANEQFF.

The genes are TRBV11-3 and TRBJ2-7; D possibly matches TRBD1 or TRBD2 (5 bases each). V gave up 5 bases and J gave up 9 bases, with 29 bases separating them. The germline V gene has CDR1 SGHNT and CDR2 YENEEA. The CDR3 runs 17 residues. The CDR3: CASSPSGGWGRVWGQYF. In nucleotides, the CDR3 is TGTGCCAGCAGCCCATCGGGTGGATGGGGACGGGTATGGGGGCAGTACTTC.

The chain links TRBV29-1 to TRBJ2-5, with D perhaps matching TRBD1 (5 bases). Germline V gives CDR1 SQVTM, CDR2 ANQGSEA. V was cut by 7 bases and J by 5 bases, with 14 bases left in between. The length of the CDR3 is 12 residues. The CDR3, as DNA: TGCAGCGCCCAAGACAGCTTTGAGACCCAGTACTTC. Translating gives CSAQDSFETQYF.

This clone was seen just once. The chain links TRBV11-1 to TRBJ2-3, with a tentative D call TRBD2 (5 bases). Between the trimmed V and J ends, which lost 2 bases and 4 bases, there was a span of 10 bases. Germline V gives CDR1 SGHAT, CDR2 FQDESV (reference sequence). There are 14 residues in the CDR3. CDR3 in amino acids: CASSLYGVSDTQYF. DNA for the CDR3: TGTGCCAGCAGCTTATACGGGGTTTCAGATACGCAGTATTTT.

V and J are TRBV28 and TRBJ2-3, with a weak D call TRBD2 (7 bases). V gave up 6 bases and J gave up 0 bases, with 13 bases separating them. The CDR3 has 15 amino acids. CDR1 and CDR2 (germline): MDHEN, SYDVKM. Here the CDR3 DNA reads TGTGCCAGCAGGTGGGGGGGCGGGAGCACAGATACGCAGTATTTT. Encoded protein: CASRWGGGSTDTQYF.

V usage is TRBV30 and J usage is TRBJ1-2; TRBD1 matches at 8 bases. V lost 0 bases, J lost 7 bases, and 19 bases stayed unmatched. Germline V CDR1 and CDR2: GTSNPN, SVGIG (reference sequence). The CDR3 loop spans 18 amino acids. Here the CDR3 reads CAWSVYPLISRGRGGYTF. As DNA, the CDR3 is TGTGCCTGGAGTGTATACCCATTGATTTCCAGGGGGCGCGGTGGCTACACCTTC.

The chain recombines TRBV18 with TRBJ1-1; D remains ambiguous. The V gene lost 6 bases and the J gene lost 4 bases, with 12 bases spanning the gap. The CDR3 runs to 13 residues. Germline V gene sequence: CDR1 KGHSH, CDR2 LQKENI. This CDR3 reads CASSQQWSTEAFF. CDR3 DNA: TGTGCCAGCTCGCAACAGTGGTCCACTGAAGCTTTCTTT.

This chain uses TRBV7-6 with TRBJ2-5, with 12 bases fitting TRBD2. Germline CDR1 is SGHVS and CDR2 is FNYEAQ. The J segment lost 1 base and the V segment lost 6 bases, leaving 3 bases of the junction unmatched. The CDR3 sequence is 15 residues long. The CDR3 region is CASRATSGGQETQYF. In DNA form, the CDR3 reads TGTGCCAGCAGAGCGACTAGCGGGGGCCAAGAGACCCAGTACTTC.

This chain uses TRBV6-4 with TRBJ2-7, with D perhaps TRBD1 (6 bases). V was pared by 5 bases and J by 7 bases, with 18 bases between. CDR1 and CDR2 (germline): MRHNA, SNTAGT. CDR3 length: 14 amino acids. CDR3 protein: CASSPDRTSLEQYF. CDR3 bases: TGTGCCAGCAGTCCAGACAGGACCTCTCTAGAGCAGTACTTC.

This rearrangement joins TRBV29-1 to TRBJ1-2; TRBD1 might be the D (5 bases). The CDR3 covers 14 residues. CDR1 and CDR2 from the germline V gene are SQVTM and ANQGSEA. The V end was cut by 4 bases, the J end by 8 bases, with 20 bases between. CDR3 residues: CSVGGTGVGSGYTF. CDR3 nucleotide sequence: TGCAGCGTTGGAGGGACGGGGGTCGGGTCCGGCTACACCTTC.

The chain is built from TRBV29-1 and TRBJ2-6; D is unresolved. The germline CDR1 and CDR2 sequences are SQVTM and ANQGSEA. Trimming removed 4 bases from V and 0 bases from J, with 4 bases in between. The length of the CDR3 is 13 residues. For the CDR3, the DNA is TGCAGCGTTGCTACCTCTGGGGCCAACGTCCTGACTTTC. It encodes CSVATSGANVLTF.

The chain recombines TRBV5-4 with TRBJ1-1; tentatively, D is TRBD1 (6 bases). The CDR3 has 16 residues. Germline V gene sequence: CDR1 SGHNT, CDR2 YYREEE (reference sequence). V lost 4 bases and J lost 3, with 19 bases in between. CDR3 sequence: CASSPGGGTYDTEAFF. The CDR3 DNA reads as TGTGCCAGCAGCCCGGGGGGCGGCACTTACGACACTGAAGCTTTCTTT.

This clone was found a few times. The chain employs TRBV6-2 or TRBV6-3 and TRBJ2-7, with 7 bases matching TRBD1. CDR1 MNHEY and CDR2 SVGEGT come from the germline V gene. V shed 0 bases, J shed 3 bases, and the junction held 8 bases outside the gene matches. There are 16 residues in the CDR3. CDR3 region: CASSYSRSDRDYEQYF. The DNA for the CDR3 is TGTGCCAGCAGTTACTCGCGGTCCGACAGGGACTACGAGCAGTACTTC.

V gene TRBV4-1 combines with J gene TRBJ2-3; no clear D. This CDR3 has 16 amino acids. V was trimmed by 1 base and J by 0 bases, leaving 11 bases between them. Germline assignment: CDR1 MGHRA and CDR2 YSYEKL. In DNA form, the CDR3 reads TGCGCCAGCAGCCAAGGGGAATATACGAGCACAGATACGCAGTATTTT. Translation: CASSQGEYTSTDTQYF.